These T cell receptor beta chains were read from a single sample in a study of post-analysis software for immune sequencing data. MiXCR was run by TCRdb on the PCR reads, yielding one entry per CDR3 protein. The data contain a few hundred thousand distinct CDR3 sequences, approximately 31% of them seen just once; the ten biggest clones take up 4.5% to 7.5%. Sequenced: blood. These receptors were obtained from a girl between 2 and 17 years old with multiple sclerosis. CDR3s include the opening cysteine and the closing phenylalanine or tryptophan. The order of the fields is D gene, CDR3 length, J gene, V gene, clone size, CDR3 DNA, CDR3 protein. A D gene is named only where the DNA matches it firmly. Part of the rows lack a size; the others show once, few, many or a class for expanded clones.

TRBD1 14 TRBJ2-5 TRBV29-1 - TGCAGCGTTGTGGGACAGGGGAAATTAGAGACCCAGTACTTC CSVVGQGKLETQYF
- 15 TRBJ1-6 TRBV7-9 - TGTGCCAGCAGCTTAAGGGAGGGATATAATTCACCCCTCCACTTT CASSLREGYNSPLHF
TRBD1 15 TRBJ2-1 TRBV7-2 many TGTGCCAGCAGCCTAACGGGACAGGGGTCCAATGAGCAGTTCTTC CASSLTGQGSNEQFF
- 12 TRBJ1-2 TRBV29-1 - TGCAGCGCCGAGGACAGAAACTATGGCTACACCTTC CSAEDRNYGYTF
- 11 TRBJ2-5 TRBV20-1 few TGCAGTGCTATAATCCAAGAGACCCAGTACTTC CSAIIQETQYF
- 12 TRBJ1-5 TRBV29-1 once TGCAGCGTTGCACAGAGCAATCAGCCCCAGCATTTT CSVAQSNQPQHF
TRBD1 15 TRBJ1-5 TRBV5-1 - TGCGCCAGCAGCGTCGGACAGGGTGGCAATCAGCCCCAGCATTTT CASSVGQGGNQPQHF
TRBD1 16 TRBJ2-4 TRBV4-1 few TGCGCCAGCAGCCATCCAGGACAGGCTAAGGAAAACATTCAGTACTTC CASSHPGQAKENIQYF
- 14 TRBJ1-4 TRBV5-1 few TGCGCCAGCAGCCGCCGGGGACTTGGTGAAAAACTGTTTTTT CASSRRGLGEKLFF
- 12 TRBJ2-3 TRBV4-1 few TGCGCCAGCAGCCCGGTTCAAGATACGCAGTATTTT CASSPVQDTQYF
- 15 TRBJ2-3 TRBV10-2 few TGCGCCGCCTCCACCCGGGACACGTTCACAGATACGCAGTATTTT CAASTRDTFTDTQYF
- 13 TRBJ1-2 TRBV7-2 - TGTGCCAGCAGCATCCGGACGCCTCAGGGCTACACCTTC CASSIRTPQGYTF
- 13 TRBJ1-5 TRBV3-1 - TGTGCCAGCAGCTACAAGCTGCGTCAGCCCCAGCATTTT CASSYKLRQPQHF
- 16 TRBJ2-3 TRBV13 - TGTGCCAGCAGCTTAGCGGGCGGGGGCGCCACAGATACGCAGTATTTT CASSLAGGGATDTQYF
TRBD2 13 TRBJ2-1 TRBV6-5 few TGTGCCAGCAGTCCACAACCTAGCGGCTCGCAGTTCTTC CASSPQPSGSQFF
- 15 TRBJ1-1 TRBV18 - TGTGCCAGCTCACGGGCCGCGTTCCTTGGCACTGAAGCTTTCTTT CASSRAAFLGTEAFF
- 14 TRBJ2-3 TRBV29-1 few TGCAGCGTTGGGAGCCATGGAGTGACAGATACGCAGTATTTT CSVGSHGVTDTQYF
TRBD1 18 TRBJ2-7 TRBV3-1 - TGTGCCAGCAGCCAAGTTCAGGTTATACAGGGGACATCCTACGAGCAGTACTTC CASSQVQVIQGTSYEQYF
TRBD1 14 TRBJ1-4 TRBV13 many TGTGCCAGCAGCCACCGACAGGGTGATGAAAAACTGTTTTTT CASSHRQGDEKLFF
- 14 TRBJ2-2 TRBV7-7 - TGTGCCAGCAGCTTAGCCCAGGGGACCGGGGAGCTGTTTTTT CASSLAQGTGELFF
- 11 TRBJ2-4 TRBV5-6 few TGTGCCAGCAGCTCGGGGGACATTCAGTACTTC CASSSGDIQYF
- 14 TRBJ2-3 TRBV2 - TGTGCCAGCAGGGCCGACAGTTACACAGATACGCAGTATTTT CASRADSYTDTQYF
TRBD1 18 TRBJ2-5 TRBV6-1 - TGTGCCGGCAGCCCCATGTGGGACAGGGCTGGGGAGGAAGAGACCCAGTACTTC CAGSPMWDRAGEEETQYF
TRBD1 16 TRBJ2-3 TRBV7-2 few TGTGCCAGCAGCTTAGCGTGGACAGGGGCGGGAGATACGCAGTATTTT CASSLAWTGAGDTQYF
- 12 TRBJ1-2 TRBV20-1 - TGCAGTGCTAGAAAGGATACGTCGGGCTACACCTTC CSARKDTSGYTF
- 13 TRBJ1-1 TRBV4-1 - TGCGCCAGCAGCGACCCCGGGGGGACCGAAGCTTTCTTT CASSDPGGTEAFF
TRBD2 17 TRBJ2-5 TRBV20-1 - TGCAGTGCTAGAGACCCAACCACGGGGGGGTACCAAGAGACCCAGTACTTC CSARDPTTGGYQETQYF
TRBD2 16 TRBJ2-5 TRBV5-6 - TGTGCCAGCAGCTTCCTGGGACTAGCGGGGGAAGAGACCCAGTACTTC CASSFLGLAGEETQYF
- 15 TRBJ2-1 TRBV7-3 many TGTGCCAGCAGCTTAATCGGGTCCCAGTACAATGAGCAGTTCTTC CASSLIGSQYNEQFF
TRBD2 14 TRBJ2-1 TRBV12-3/TRBV12-4 - TGTGCCAGCAGTCTAGCGGGGGGGCTTGTTGAGCAGTTCTTC CASSLAGGLVEQFF
TRBD2 17 TRBJ2-3 TRBV10-3 - TGTGCCATCAGTGAGCCAGGGACTAGCGGGGGACCAGATACGCAGTATTTT CAISEPGTSGGPDTQYF
- 14 TRBJ2-6 TRBV20-1 few TGCAGTGTTGACGAGGGTACTGGGGCCAACGTCCTGACTTTC CSVDEGTGANVLTF
- 16 TRBJ2-1 TRBV6-2/TRBV6-3 - TGTGCCAGCAGTTACTCCAGGGGGGGTGACTACAATGAGCAGTTCTTC CASSYSRGGDYNEQFF
- 13 TRBJ1-6 TRBV3-1 - TGTGCCAGCAGCCAAGTACAGACTTCACCCCTCCACTTT CASSQVQTSPLHF
- 14 TRBJ2-7 TRBV11-2 - TGTGCCAGCAGCTTAGCCCAGGGATGGTACGAGCAGTACTTC CASSLAQGWYEQYF
- 13 TRBJ2-3 TRBV5-1 - TGCGCCAGCAGCTTGATGTCGGCAGATACGCAGTATTTT CASSLMSADTQYF
- 11 TRBJ1-2 TRBV6-2/TRBV6-3 - TGTGCCAGCAGCCGGGGGCATGGCTACACCTTC CASSRGHGYTF
TRBD1 15 TRBJ2-7 TRBV20-1 many TGCAGTGCGAAACTCACGGGACAGTCCCCCTACGAGCAGTACTTC CSAKLTGQSPYEQYF
- 12 TRBJ1-2 TRBV5-6 - TGTGCCAGCGCGGGGGCAGACTATGGCTACACCTTC CASAGADYGYTF
- 14 TRBJ2-1 TRBV5-1 few TGCGCCAGCAGCTTGGACGAGGGATCGGGGGAGCAGTTCTTC CASSLDEGSGEQFF
- 15 TRBJ1-2 TRBV5-1 - TGCGCCAGCAGCGGGGGCCCAGGGGCAGACTATGGCTACACCTTC CASSGGPGADYGYTF
TRBD1 14 TRBJ2-1 TRBV12-3/TRBV12-4 - TGTGCCAGCAGTACAGGGGAGAGAGGCAATGAGCAGTTCTTC CASSTGERGNEQFF
TRBD1 15 TRBJ1-4 TRBV12-3/TRBV12-4 - TGTGCCAGCAGTTTCCGGGACAGGGAATGGGAAAAACTGTTTTTT CASSFRDREWEKLFF
- 14 TRBJ1-1 TRBV7-9 - TGTGCCAGCAGCCCCCAGGGAGGGTTTTATGAAGCTTTCTTT CASSPQGGFYEAFF
TRBD1 16 TRBJ2-1 TRBV5-1 few TGCGCCAGCAGCTCGGACAGGGGGTTCACCTACAATGAGCAGTTCTTC CASSSDRGFTYNEQFF
TRBD1 14 TRBJ1-2 TRBV6-1 many TGTGCCAGCAGTGAAGTGGACAGGGGGCACGGCTACACCTTC CASSEVDRGHGYTF